The 27 T cell receptor beta chains given below trace back to one sample, sequenced in a study of beta chain features in type 1 diabetes. Expressed TCRB transcripts got sequenced, as all isolated RNA was reverse transcribed. The protocol was immunoSEQ multiplex PCR, while the TCRdb copy is restricted to in-frame clones and leaves out a portion. The sample contains more than 85,000 clones, roughly 43% of which appear only once. Sequenced input: stem cell memory CD4+ T cells from blood. These receptors all come from a woman between 18 and 30 years old in good health.

The CDR3 region is CASNRDRGLEYF. The CDR3 nucleotides are TGTGCCAGCAACCGGGACAGGGGGCTGGAGTATTTT. V usage is TRBV13 and J usage is TRBJ2-3, with 12 bases lining up with TRBD1. The germline CDR1 and CDR2 sequences are PRHDT and FYEKMQ (reference sequence). Trimming cost V 7 bases and J 13 bases; bases outside gene matches: 6. The CDR3 is 12 amino acids.

In its sample, this clone was seen a few times. This rearrangement joins TRBV7-2 to TRBJ2-7; 13 nucleotides line up with TRBD2. The V gene's germline CDR1 is SGHTA and CDR2 FQGNSA. V gave up 6 bases and J gave up 0 bases; unmatched junction bases: 5. The CDR3 totals 16 residues. CDR3 DNA sequence: TGTGCCAGCAGGACTAGCGGGAGGCGTTCCTCCTACGAGCAGTACTTC. The encoded protein is CASRTSGRRSSYEQYF.

The chain uses TRBV10-3 and TRBJ2-5; D possibly corresponds to TRBD1 (5 bases). Deletions cut 5 bases from V and 3 bases from J, with 19 bases between. The V gene's germline CDR1 is ENHRY and CDR2 SYGVKD. The CDR3 contains 16 residues. Here the CDR3 DNA reads TGTGCCATCAGTAAGGGGTCCCATGCTCGTGAAGAGACCCAGTACTTC. Protein: CAISKGSHAREETQYF.

The V call is TRBV6-1, the J call TRBJ1-1; a possible D gene is TRBD1 (6 bases). CDR1 and CDR2 from the germline V gene are MNHNS and SASEGT. The V and J ends lost 7 bases and 5 bases respectively, with 17 bases between them. The CDR3 runs to 14 residues. The CDR3 reads CASIRGAEWTEAFF. CDR3 DNA sequence: TGTGCCAGCATACGGGGGGCAGAGTGGACTGAAGCTTTCTTT.

V gene TRBV6-1 combines with J gene TRBJ2-5; 7 bases fit TRBD1. Looked up from germline, CDR1 is MNHNS and CDR2 is SASEGT. Trimming cost V 5 bases and J 7 bases; bases outside gene matches: 10. The CDR3 covers 14 residues. The CDR3 nucleotides are TGTGCCAGCAGTACTCGGACAGGTATAGGGACCCAGTACTTC. Translated: CASSTRTGIGTQYF.

J is TRBJ2-6 and V is TRBV11-2; no definite D call. The CDR3 extends over 17 amino acids. Trimming took 1 base from V and 0 from J, leaving 10 bases between them. Germline V gives CDR1 SGHAT, CDR2 FQNNGV. The CDR3 coding sequence is TGTGCCAGCAGCTTAGGCCAGAGGAGCTCTGGGGCCAACGTCCTGACTTTC. Translating gives CASSLGQRSSGANVLTF.

This chain connects TRBV4-1 to TRBJ1-4; perhaps TRBD1 as D (6 bases). Trimming cost V 4 bases and J 8 bases, with 14 bases left between them. The CDR3 has 14 amino acids. In germline, CDR1 is MGHRA, CDR2 YSYEKL. CDR3 sequence reads: CASSLGEGEEKLFF. The CDR3 nucleotides are TGCGCCAGCAGCCTAGGGGAGGGGGAGGAAAAACTGTTTTTT.

The gene calls are TRBV29-1 and TRBJ2-1; 9 nucleotides agree with TRBD2. The CDR3 totals 15 residues. Looked up from germline, CDR1 is SQVTM and CDR2 is ANQGSEA. V shed 3 bases, J shed 7 bases, and the junction held 10 bases outside the gene matches. The CDR3, as DNA: TGCAGCGTTGAGTACATTAGCGGGAGTAGGAATGAGCAGTTCTTC. It translates to CSVEYISGSRNEQFF.

This chain connects TRBV6-5 to TRBJ2-1, with TRBD2 as a possible D gene (6 bases). CDR1 and CDR2 (germline): MNHEY, SVGAGI. CDR3 length equals 16 residues. Trimming pared 4 bases from V and 0 bases from J, leaving 13 bases between. CDR3 in amino acids: CASSWGGRSSYNEQFF. The CDR3 region has the DNA TGTGCCAGCAGTTGGGGAGGACGAAGCTCCTACAATGAGCAGTTCTTC.

The chain carries TRBV19 and TRBJ1-1, with 8 bases matching TRBD1. The CDR3 is 14 residues long. J gave up 1 base and V 5 bases, and 3 bases lay outside the gene matches. CDR1 is LNHDA, CDR2 SQIVND, per germline (reference sequence). CDR3 sequence reads: CASSVDRGNTEAFF. CDR3 DNA: TGTGCCAGTAGTGTCGACAGGGGGAACACTGAAGCTTTCTTT.

CDR3 region: CASSQGRAKTNYGYTF. CDR3 DNA sequence: TGCGCCAGCAGCCAAGGTAGAGCAAAGACTAACTATGGCTACACCTTC. J is TRBJ1-2 and V is TRBV4-3, with D hard to call. This CDR3 region has 16 residues. Germline V gene lookup returns CDR1 LGHNA and CDR2 YSLEER. V lost 1 base to trimming and J lost 0 bases, with 12 bases between them.

The chain joins TRBV7-2 to TRBJ1-1, with a weak D call TRBD1 (6 bases). Germline V gives CDR1 SGHTA, CDR2 FQGNSA. The V end was cut by 3 bases, the J end by 1 base, with 9 bases between. The CDR3 runs to 14 residues. CDR3 in DNA: TGTGCCAGCAGCTTTCTCAGGGGGAACACTGAAGCTTTCTTT. This gives the protein CASSFLRGNTEAFF.

Details on this clone: Germline and junction disagree at one end, which may indicate a read error. The chain combines TRBV4-1 with TRBJ2-2; D is uncertain. Germline CDR1 is MGHRA and CDR2 is YSYEKL. The CDR3 loop spans 16 amino acids. CDR3 in amino acids: CASSQGNSELTGELFF. Written as DNA, the CDR3 is TGTGCCAGCAGCCAAGGGAACAGTGAGTTGACCGGGGAGCTGTTTTTT.

The rearrangement links TRBV14 to TRBJ2-7; D perhaps matches TRBD1 (6 bases). Trimming stripped 4 bases from V and 4 bases from J, with 8 bases between. Germline V lookup: CDR1 SGHDN, CDR2 FVKESK. The CDR3 is 12 residues long. The CDR3 region is CASSPRGYEQYF. CDR3 coding DNA: TGTGCCAGCAGCCCAAGGGGGTACGAGCAGTACTTC.

In this sample, this clone turned up a few times. The gene calls are TRBV18 and TRBJ1-2, with 8 positions matching TRBD1. Unmatched junction bases numbered 6, after V lost 3 bases and J lost 0 bases. This CDR3 comprises 16 residues. Germline values: CDR1 KGHSH, CDR2 LQKENI. The CDR3 reads CASSPIEGQANYGYTF. For the CDR3, the DNA is TGTGCCAGCTCACCCATAGAGGGACAGGCTAACTATGGCTACACCTTC.

The chain links TRBV5-1 to TRBJ1-2; TRBD1 might be the D (5 bases). There are 13 residues in the CDR3. CDR1 and CDR2 (germline): SGHRS, YFSETQ. Trimming shortened V by 5 bases and J by 8 bases, and 16 bases separated the two germline ends. In nucleotides, the CDR3 is TGCGCCAGCAGAGTTCGGGGGGGACGCGGCTACACCTTC. Translated: CASRVRGGRGYTF.

The J gene is TRBJ2-3, the V gene TRBV25-1; 8 nucleotides align to TRBD1. V lost 2 bases, J lost 9 bases, and 7 bases stayed unmatched. The CDR3 contains 14 residues. Per germline, CDR1 MGHDK and CDR2 SYGVNS. DNA for the CDR3: TGTGCCAGCAGTGAACAGACAGGGGTCCGAACGCAGTATTTT. Translation gives CASSEQTGVRTQYF.

The chain carries TRBV5-8 and TRBJ2-6; D remains ambiguous. The CDR3 consists of 16 residues. The germline V gene has CDR1 SGHTS and CDR2 YDEGEE. The germline V and J ends were trimmed by 2 bases and 0 bases, with 9 bases remaining between them. The CDR3 bases are TGTGCCAGCAGCTTCCGTCGGTCCTCTGGGGCCAACGTCCTGACTTTC. Protein product: CASSFRRSSGANVLTF.

The V and J genes are TRBV11-2 and TRBJ2-6; TRBD1 is a possible D gene (5 bases). CDR3 length equals 19 residues. The germline V gene has CDR1 SGHAT and CDR2 FQNNGV. V lost 6 bases, J lost 0 bases, and 21 bases lay in between. The CDR3 spells CASSRGWAGRTSGANVLTF. Written as DNA, the CDR3 is TGTGCCAGCAGTCGAGGTTGGGCAGGGCGTACCTCTGGGGCCAACGTCCTGACTTTC.

The CDR3 reads CASSTYPGETYEQYF. The CDR3 bases are TGTGCCAGTAGTACCTACCCCGGGGAAACCTACGAGCAGTACTTC. This rearrangement joins TRBV19 to TRBJ2-7; possible D gene TRBD2, 5 bases. This CDR3 comprises 15 residues. Between the trimmed V and J ends, which lost 4 bases and 2 bases, there was a span of 15 bases. Germline V CDR1 and CDR2: LNHDA, SQIVND (reference sequence).

This clone has only one observation. This chain's CDR3 is CASSLAREGYEQYF. In DNA, the CDR3 is TGTGCCAGCAGCTTAGCCAGGGAAGGCTACGAGCAGTACTTC. The chain employs TRBV7-9 and TRBJ2-7, with D possibly TRBD1 on 5 matching bases. V shed 0 bases and J shed 3 bases, with 9 bases lying between them. The CDR3 is made up of 14 amino acids. From germline, CDR1 is SEHNR and CDR2 FQNEAQ (reference sequence).

CDR3 region: CASSLEPGWRAFF. Here the CDR3 DNA reads TGTGCCAGCAGCTTAGAGCCCGGGTGGCGAGCTTTCTTT. This chain joins TRBV11-3 and TRBJ1-1; D not resolved. The CDR3 is 13 residues long. V dropped 0 bases and J dropped 10 bases, with 12 bases sitting between them. CDR1 is SGHNT, CDR2 YENEEA, per germline.

The chain links TRBV5-4 to TRBJ2-5; 14 bases are a match to TRBD2. CDR3 length equals 15 residues. The germline CDR1 and CDR2 sequences are SGHNT and YYREEE (reference sequence). V was pared by 5 bases and J by 4 bases, with 4 bases of the junction left unmatched. The CDR3 loop reads CASSLTSGRGETQYF. For the CDR3, the DNA is TGTGCCAGCAGTTTGACTAGCGGGAGGGGAGAGACCCAGTACTTC. Variable domain in full (rest from reference TRBV5-4 and TRBJ2-5): ETGVTQSPTHLIKTRGQQVTLRCSSQSGHNTVSWYQQALGQGPQFIFQYYREEENGRGNFPPRFSGLQFPNYSSELNVNALELDDSALYLCASSLTSGRGETQYFGPGTRLLVL.

This sequence joins TRBV6-6 and TRBJ2-7; possibly TRBD1 for D (5 bases). The CDR3 covers 13 residues. The V and J ends lost 7 bases and 3 bases respectively, with 13 bases between them. The V gene's germline CDR1 is MNHNY and CDR2 SVGAGI (reference sequence). The CDR3 reads CASTRQRFYEQYF. The CDR3 nucleotides are TGTGCCAGCACCAGACAGCGATTCTACGAGCAGTACTTC.

Of note for this clone: A clone one base away is much larger, so this may be a read error. Other DNA sequences within the sample encode an identical CDR3. The gene calls are TRBV7-9 and TRBJ2-1; D is possibly TRBD2 (5 bases). There are 13 residues in the CDR3. Germline V CDR1 and CDR2: SEHNR, FQNEAQ (reference sequence). V lost 5 bases and J 11 bases, leaving 16 bases between the germline ends. Here the CDR3 reads CASSQEASGKQFF. The DNA of the CDR3 is TGTGCCAGCAGCCAAGAAGCCAGCGGAAAGCAGTTCTTC.

The gene calls are TRBV30 and TRBJ2-7; weak D call: TRBD2 (6 bases). Germline lookup yields CDR1 GTSNPN and CDR2 SVGIG (reference sequence). The CDR3 is made up of 13 amino acids. Trimming removed 1 base from V and 6 bases from J, with 13 bases in between. CDR3 sequence reads: CAWSALVGSEQYF. CDR3 in DNA: TGTGCCTGGAGTGCCCTAGTCGGGAGCGAGCAGTACTTC.

The rearrangement links TRBV5-1 to TRBJ2-7; 9 bases line up with TRBD1. The CDR3 covers 16 residues. The trim removed 6 bases at V and 1 base at J, leaving 11 bases unmatched. Germline CDR1 and CDR2: SGHRS and YFSETQ. CDR3 nucleotide sequence: TGCGCCAGCACCCCAGGGGACAGGGTTGGGTCCTACGAGCAGTACTTC. This gives the protein CASTPGDRVGSYEQYF.